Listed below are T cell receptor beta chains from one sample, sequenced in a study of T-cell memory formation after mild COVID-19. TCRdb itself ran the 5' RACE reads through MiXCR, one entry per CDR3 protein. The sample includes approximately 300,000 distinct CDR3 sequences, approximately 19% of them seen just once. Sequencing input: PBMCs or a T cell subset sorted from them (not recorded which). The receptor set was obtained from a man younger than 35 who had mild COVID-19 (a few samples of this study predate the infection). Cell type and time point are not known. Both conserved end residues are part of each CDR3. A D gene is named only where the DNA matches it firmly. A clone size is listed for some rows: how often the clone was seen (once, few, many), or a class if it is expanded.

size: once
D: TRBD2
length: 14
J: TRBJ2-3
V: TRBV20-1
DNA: TGCAGTGCTAGAAGGCGCGGGGGGGCAGATACGCAGTATTTT
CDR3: CSARRRGGADTQYF

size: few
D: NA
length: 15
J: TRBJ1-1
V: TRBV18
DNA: TGTGCCAGCTCACCACCGAACAGGGATGGCACTGAAGCTTTCTTT
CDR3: CASSPPNRDGTEAFF

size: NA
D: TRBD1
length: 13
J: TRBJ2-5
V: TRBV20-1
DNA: TGCAGTGCGCCAGGACAGGGTTTCGGGACCCAGTACTTC
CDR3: CSAPGQGFGTQYF

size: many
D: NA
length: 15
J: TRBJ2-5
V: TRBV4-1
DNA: TGCGCCAGCAGCCTAAGAGGGGGGACCAAAGAGACCCAGTACTTC
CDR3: CASSLRGGTKETQYF

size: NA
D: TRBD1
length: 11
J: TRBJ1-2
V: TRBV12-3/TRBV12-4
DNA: TGTGCCAGCCAACAGGGGTACGGCTACACCTTC
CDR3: CASQQGYGYTF

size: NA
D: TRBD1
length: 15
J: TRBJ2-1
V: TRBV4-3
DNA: TGCGCCAGCAGTCGGGACAGGCCTTTTGACAATGAGCAGTTCTTC
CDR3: CASSRDRPFDNEQFF

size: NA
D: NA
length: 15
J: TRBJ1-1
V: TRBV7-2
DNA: TGTGCCAGCAGCTTAGCCAGGGTTGAATGGACTGAAGCTTTCTTT
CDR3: CASSLARVEWTEAFF

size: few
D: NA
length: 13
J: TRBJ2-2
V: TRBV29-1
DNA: TGCAGCGTTGTTCAGGAGAACACCGGGGAGCTGTTTTTT
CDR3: CSVVQENTGELFF

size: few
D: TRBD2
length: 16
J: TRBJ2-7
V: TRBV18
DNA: TGTGCCAGCTCCCTTCGGGGGGGAGCGGGGGAGCAAAGGCAGTACTTC
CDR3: CASSLRGGAGEQRQYF

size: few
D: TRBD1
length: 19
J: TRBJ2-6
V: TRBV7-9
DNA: TGTGCCAGCAGCGTAGGCCCGACAGGGCTAAGCTCTGGGGCCAACGTCCTGACTTTC
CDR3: CASSVGPTGLSSGANVLTF

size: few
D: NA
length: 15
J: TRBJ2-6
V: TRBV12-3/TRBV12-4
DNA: TGTGCCAGCAGTAAAGGTGTCGGTGGGGCCAACGTCCTGACTTTC
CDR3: CASSKGVGGANVLTF

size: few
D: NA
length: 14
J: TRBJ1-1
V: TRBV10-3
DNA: TGTGCCATCAGTGAGTCGGGCAGGGTCGCTGAAGCTTTCTTT
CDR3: CAISESGRVAEAFF

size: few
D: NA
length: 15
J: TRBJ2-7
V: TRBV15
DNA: TGTGCCACCAGCAGAGATATGCGGGGAAACTACGAGCAGTACTTC
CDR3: CATSRDMRGNYEQYF

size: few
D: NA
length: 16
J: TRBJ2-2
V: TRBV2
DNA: TGTGCCAGCAGTGCTTTGGACAGCTACAACACCGGGGAGCTGTTTTTT
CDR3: CASSALDSYNTGELFF

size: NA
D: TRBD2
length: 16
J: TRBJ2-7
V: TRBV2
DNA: TGTGCCAGCAAAACGGGCCTAGCGGGGGTCTCCTACGAGCAGTACTTC
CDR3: CASKTGLAGVSYEQYF

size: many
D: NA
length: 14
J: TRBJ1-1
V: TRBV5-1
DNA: TGCGCCAGCAGCTTGTCAGGGGATGGCACTGAAGCTTTCTTT
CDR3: CASSLSGDGTEAFF

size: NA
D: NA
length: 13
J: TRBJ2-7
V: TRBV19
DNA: TGTGCCAGTAGTAAGACGGTGGACCACGAGCAGTACTTC
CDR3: CASSKTVDHEQYF

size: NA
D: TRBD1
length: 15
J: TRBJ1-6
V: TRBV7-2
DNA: TGTGCCAGCAGCTTAGCGGTTGGACAGGGTGCGCCCCTCCACTTT
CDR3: CASSLAVGQGAPLHF

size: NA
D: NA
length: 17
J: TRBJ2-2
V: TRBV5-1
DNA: TGCGCCAGCAGCTTGGAGAAAGGGACACATAACACCGGGGAGCTGTTTTTT
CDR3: CASSLEKGTHNTGELFF

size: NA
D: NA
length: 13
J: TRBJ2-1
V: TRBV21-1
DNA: TGTGCCAGCCCCGGATTAACCTACAATGAGCAGTTCTTC
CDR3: CASPGLTYNEQFF

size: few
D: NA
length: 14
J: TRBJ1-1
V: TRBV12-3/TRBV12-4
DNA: TGTGCCAGCATGAGGACGGGGATGGGCACTGAAGCTTTCTTT
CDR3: CASMRTGMGTEAFF

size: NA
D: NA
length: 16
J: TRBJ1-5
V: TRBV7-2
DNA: TGTGCCAGCAGCTTAGCGGGAGGGGATAGCAATCAGCCCCAGCATTTT
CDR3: CASSLAGGDSNQPQHF

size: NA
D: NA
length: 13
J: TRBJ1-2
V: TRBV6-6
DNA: TGTGCCAGCAGTTACAGAGTAATCTATGGCTACACCTTC
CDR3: CASSYRVIYGYTF